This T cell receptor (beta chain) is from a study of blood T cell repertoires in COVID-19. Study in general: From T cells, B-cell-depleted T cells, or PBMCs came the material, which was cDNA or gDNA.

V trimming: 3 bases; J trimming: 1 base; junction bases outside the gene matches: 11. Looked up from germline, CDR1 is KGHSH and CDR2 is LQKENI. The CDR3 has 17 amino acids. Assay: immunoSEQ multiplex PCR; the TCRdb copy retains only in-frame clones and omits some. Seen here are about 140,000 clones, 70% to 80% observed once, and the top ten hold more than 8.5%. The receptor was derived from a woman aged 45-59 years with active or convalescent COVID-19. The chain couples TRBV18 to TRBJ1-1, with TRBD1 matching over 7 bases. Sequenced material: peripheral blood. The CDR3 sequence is CASSPRGRTGGNTEAFF. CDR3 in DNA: TGTGCCAGCTCACCCCGCGGTAGGACAGGAGGGAACACTGAAGCTTTCTTT.